These 11 T cell receptor beta chains were all obtained from the same sample, sequenced in a study of OX40 agonist ivuxolimab in advanced cancers. Profiling relied on immunoSEQ multiplex PCR, and the TCRdb table lists in-frame clones only, not all of them. The table shows approximately 71,000 clones, with about 93% occurring only once. Sequenced here: CD4+ or CD8+ T cells sorted from blood, sampled in a trial of the OX40 agonist ivuxolimab. The receptors derive from an adult with an advanced solid tumor such as melanoma, head and neck, liver or kidney cancer.

This sequence joins TRBV29-1 and TRBJ2-2; 9 nucleotides line up with TRBD2. The trim removed 6 bases at V and 6 bases at J, leaving 17 bases unmatched. This CDR3 has 17 residues. CDR1 and CDR2 (germline): SQVTM, ANQGSEA. The CDR3 nucleotides read TGCAGCGTCGCCAAAACTACTGGACTAGCGAGGCCCGGGGAGCTGTTTTTT. Translating it yields CSVAKTTGLARPGELFF.

This clone was seen only once. The rearrangement joins TRBV11-2 to TRBJ2-6; D unresolved. CDR3 length: 12 residues. Germline values: CDR1 SGHAT, CDR2 FQNNGV. The germline V and J ends were trimmed by 10 bases and 4 bases, with 8 bases remaining between them. This CDR3 reads CATLWGANVLTF. The CDR3, as DNA: TGTGCCACCCTCTGGGGGGCCAACGTCCTGACTTTC.

This rearrangement joins TRBV5-6 to TRBJ1-1; D is uncertain. Germline V gene data show CDR1 as SGHDT and CDR2 as YYEEEE. Trimming took 0 bases from V and 4 from J, leaving 13 bases between them. The CDR3 length is 15 residues. The CDR3 is CASSLGWVYRTEAFF. CDR3 bases: TGTGCCAGCAGCTTGGGGTGGGTCTATCGCACTGAAGCTTTCTTT.

The chain uses TRBV6-5 and TRBJ2-3; 10 bases line up with TRBD2. The CDR3 length is 14 residues. CDR1 MNHEY and CDR2 SVGAGI come from the germline V gene. V dropped 8 bases and J dropped 6; count of bases not matched to a gene: 8. As DNA, the CDR3 is TGTGCCAGCTGCCAAAGCGGGGGGGCCGATACGCAGTATTTT. Residues: CASCQSGGADTQYF.

The chain has TRBV9 and TRBJ1-5, with D possibly TRBD1 on 5 matching bases. V lost 5 bases, J lost 0 bases, and 15 bases lay in between. This CDR3 is built from 16 residues. Germline CDR1 is SGDLS and CDR2 is YYNGEE. CDR3 loop: CASSPDGGDSNQPQHF. CDR3 in DNA: TGTGCCAGCAGTCCAGATGGGGGGGATAGCAATCAGCCCCAGCATTTT.

Written as DNA, the CDR3 is TGTGCCAGCAGTTCCATCCTTGACAGAGAAGAGACCCAGTACTTC. It specifies CASSSILDREETQYF. The genes are TRBV6-6 and TRBJ2-5, with a possible D match to TRBD1 (5 bases). The CDR3 covers 15 residues. Germline CDR1 and CDR2: MNHNY and SVGAGI (reference sequence). Trimming removed 4 bases from V and 3 bases from J, with 15 bases in between.

The chain is built from TRBV10-3 and TRBJ2-1; 9 bases are a match to TRBD1. Trimming at V came to 6 bases and at J to 5 bases, leaving 8 bases not matched to a gene. Germline V gene sequence: CDR1 ENHRY, CDR2 SYGVKD. This CDR3 contains 15 residues. CDR3 DNA: TGTGCCATCAGCCTTGCCGGGACAGGGAACAATGAGCAGTTCTTC. Translated: CAISLAGTGNNEQFF.

On this clone: The identical CDR3 is also encoded by other nucleotide sequences in the sample. The chain has TRBV11-3 and TRBJ1-1; D call uncertain. CDR3 length: 13 amino acids. Trimming removed 1 base from V and 1 base from J, with 4 bases in between. Per the germline V gene, CDR1 is SGHNT and CDR2 is YENEEA. The CDR3 protein is CASSLGGNTEAFF. The CDR3 DNA is TGTGCCAGCAGCTTAGGGGGGAACACTGAAGCTTTCTTT.

The J gene is TRBJ2-5, the V gene TRBV28; D gene uncertain. The J call may be in error: the DNA end matches TRBJ2-7 better. Germline V gene lookup returns CDR1 MDHEN and CDR2 SYDVKM. This CDR3 has 12 amino acids. CDR3 coding DNA: TGTGCCAGCAGTCCCGACTCCTACGAGCAGTACTTC. It translates to CASSPDSYEQYF.

V and J are TRBV9 and TRBJ1-6; TRBD1 matches at 9 bases. The CDR3 covers 15 residues. V lost 3 bases and J lost 12; bases outside the gene matches: 10. The V gene's germline CDR1 is SGDLS and CDR2 YYNGEE. CDR3 amino acids: CASSDTGTGLGPLHF. In nucleotides, the CDR3 is TGTGCCAGCAGCGACACCGGGACAGGGTTAGGACCCCTCCACTTT.

The chain uses TRBV4-1 and TRBJ2-7; weak D call: TRBD1 (6 bases). CDR1 is MGHRA and CDR2 is YSYEKL in the germline V gene. This CDR3 contains 14 residues. V dropped 1 base and J dropped 3 bases, with 10 bases sitting between them. The CDR3 loop reads CASSQVWTDYEQYF. The DNA for the CDR3 is TGCGCCAGCAGCCAAGTTTGGACAGACTACGAGCAGTACTTC.